This TCR beta chain was found in a study of cytomegalovirus exposure and HLA in healthy donors. The CDR3 contains 18 residues. V gave up 5 bases and J gave up 4 bases; unmatched junction bases: 18. Looked up from germline, CDR1 is MNHEY and CDR2 is SMNVEV (reference sequence). Researchers ran the PCR with 60 Vbeta and 13 Jbeta primers. Assay used: immunoSEQ multiplex PCR; TCRdb lists only in-frame clones, some missing. The sample records fewer than 130,000 clones, around four fifths being singletons. Sequences were obtained from PBMCs. V usage is TRBV27 and J usage is TRBJ1-2, with 8 bases lining up with TRBD1. The TCR sequence derives from a woman in her sixties or seventies in good health and CMV-seropositive. The chain's CDR3 is CASSPENPPGQEFYGYTF. The DNA of the CDR3 is TGTGCCAGCAGTCCAGAAAATCCTCCGGGACAGGAATTCTATGGCTACACCTTC.